This T cell receptor (beta chain) derives from a study of blood T cell repertoires in COVID-19. Study overall: The origin of the acute and convalescent COVID-19 samples was the United States, Italy and Spain.

This CDR3 has 14 amino acids. V was pared by 0 bases and J by 6 bases, with 10 bases between. Germline CDR1 is SGHKS and CDR2 is YYEKEE (reference sequence). The table came from immunoSEQ multiplex PCR; TCRdb's copy has only in-frame clones and leaves some out. This sample has a few hundred thousand clones, with over 75% found just once. Participants were aged roughly 18 to 90 years, lived in some 23 US areas, and enrolled virtually. The specimen was PBMCs or T cells enriched from blood (not recorded which). The receptor was derived from a man aged 40-55 years who had recovered from COVID-19. The chain combines TRBV5-5 with TRBJ2-1; D is ambiguous. The CDR3 spells CASSLGLPINEQFF. In DNA form, the CDR3 reads TGTGCCAGCAGCTTGGGTCTGCCTATCAATGAGCAGTTCTTC.